Presented here are 24 T cell receptor beta chains from one specimen sequenced in a study of blood T cell repertoires in COVID-19. Generated by immunoSEQ multiplex PCR, the TCRdb table keeps only in-frame clones and is missing some. The repertoire holds some 120,000 clones, with over 60% as singletons. Sequenced input: peripheral blood. The receptors come from a human donor in a cohort sampled during active COVID-19.

The chain links TRBV28 to TRBJ2-7, with 10 bases identical to TRBD1. In germline, CDR1 is MDHEN, CDR2 SYDVKM. V was pared by 0 bases and J by 5 bases, with 16 bases of the junction left unmatched. The CDR3 loop spans 19 amino acids. In DNA form, the CDR3 reads TGTGCCAGCAGTTTATGGGACCATGAGGACAGGGGGGTGCTCCACGAGCAGTACTTC. Residues: CASSLWDHEDRGVLHEQYF. Complete variable domain (other parts from reference TRBV28 and TRBJ2-7): DVKVTQSSRYLVKRTGEKVFLECVQDMDHENMFWYRQDPGLGLRLIYFSYDVKMKEKGDIPEGYSVSREKKERFSLILESASTNQTSMYLCASSLWDHEDRGVLHEQYFGPGTRLTVT.

In its sample, this clone was seen a few times. The rearrangement uses TRBV11-3 and TRBJ2-7; TRBD2 aligns across 7 bases. Germline V CDR1 and CDR2: SGHNT, YENEEA. Trimming cost V 3 bases and J 3 bases; bases outside gene matches: 2. The CDR3 spans 13 residues. CDR3 amino acids: CASSFGGSYEQYF. In nucleotides, the CDR3 is TGTGCCAGCAGCTTCGGCGGGAGCTACGAGCAGTACTTC.

The chain has TRBV4-2 and TRBJ2-7; 11 bases are shared with TRBD2. There are 14 residues in the CDR3. Germline V CDR1 and CDR2: LGHNA, YNFKEQ. Trimming at V came to 1 base and at J to 5 bases, leaving 1 base not matched to a gene. CDR3 in amino acids: CASSQAGLADEQYF. The CDR3, as DNA: TGTGCCAGCAGCCAAGCGGGACTAGCGGACGAGCAGTACTTC.

This clone showed up just a few times. The chain carries TRBV10-3 and TRBJ1-5; no firm D call. The CDR3 has 13 residues. Germline assignment: CDR1 ENHRY and CDR2 SYGVKD. V was trimmed by 3 bases and J by 7 bases, leaving 10 bases between them. This chain's CDR3 is CAISESGGQPQHF. DNA of the CDR3: TGTGCCATCAGTGAATCCGGAGGCCAGCCCCAGCATTTT.

V gene TRBV7-9 combines with J gene TRBJ2-5; TRBD1 matches at 9 bases. V trimming: 3 bases; J trimming: 5 bases; junction bases outside the gene matches: 7. This CDR3 contains 15 residues. The germline V gene encodes CDR1 SEHNR and CDR2 FQNEAQ (reference sequence). The CDR3 protein is CASSFPGQGRETQYF. CDR3 in DNA: TGTGCCAGCAGCTTCCCGGGACAGGGTCGCGAGACCCAGTACTTC.

In regard to this clone: The junction departs from the called germline gene at one end, perhaps through a read error. This sequence joins TRBV5-1 and TRBJ2-7; maybe TRBD1 (6 bases). The CDR3 covers 14 residues. Germline CDR1 SGHRS, CDR2 YFSETQ. The DNA for the CDR3 is TGCGCCAGCAGCTTGTGGGGGCCCTCCGACGAGCAGTACTTC. This translates into CASSLWGPSDEQYF.

V and J are TRBV3-1 (or the pseudogene TRBV3-2) and TRBJ2-5, with a tentative D call TRBD2 (7 bases). The V end lost 7 bases, the J end lost 5 bases, and 14 bases lay between the germline ends. The germline CDR1 and CDR2 sequences are LGHDT and YNNKEL (reference sequence). The CDR3 contains 13 residues. The CDR3 reads CASTGRGAETQYF. As DNA, the CDR3 is TGTGCCAGCACCGGACGGGGGGCGGAGACCCAGTACTTC.

This chain joins TRBV7-9 and TRBJ2-7; the D gene is possibly TRBD1 (6 bases). Germline lookup yields CDR1 SEHNR and CDR2 FQNEAQ (reference sequence). Trimming took 1 base from V and 5 from J, leaving 9 bases between them. This CDR3 comprises 13 residues. The CDR3 region is CASSLGGRDEQYF. Written as DNA, the CDR3 is TGTGCCAGCAGCTTAGGGGGGCGGGACGAGCAGTACTTC. Full variable domain (outside the CDR3, taken from reference TRBV7-9 and TRBJ2-7): DTGVSQNPRHKITKRGQNVTFRCDPISEHNRLYWYRQTLGQGPEFLTYFQNEAQLEKSRLLSDRFSAERPKGSFSTLEIQRTEQGDSAMYLCASSLGGRDEQYFGPGTRLTVT.

The chain carries TRBV9 and TRBJ2-7; tentative D call: TRBD1 (6 bases). Germline assignment: CDR1 SGDLS and CDR2 YYNGEE. V lost 4 bases, J lost 0 bases, and 14 bases lay in between. The length of the CDR3 is 15 residues. CDR3 in amino acids: CASSNRDTSSYEQYF. CDR3 coding DNA: TGTGCCAGCAGCAACCGGGACACGAGCTCCTACGAGCAGTACTTC.

The J gene is TRBJ2-7, the V gene TRBV6-5; 9 bases line up with TRBD1. The CDR3 covers 14 residues. J was trimmed by 5 bases and V by 0 bases; bases with no gene match: 2. Per germline, CDR1 MNHEY and CDR2 SVGAGI. DNA for the CDR3: TGTGCCAGCAGTTACTCCGGGACAGGGAACGAGCAGTACTTC. It is translated as CASSYSGTGNEQYF.

This chain connects TRBV2 to TRBJ2-7; D may be TRBD2 (5 bases). Germline V gives CDR1 SNHLY, CDR2 FYNNEI. Trimming shortened V by 5 bases and J by 4 bases, and 15 bases separated the two germline ends. CDR3 length equals 14 residues. The CDR3 loop is CASSNSLADYEQYF. The CDR3 coding sequence is TGTGCCAGCAGTAATTCCCTAGCTGATTACGAGCAGTACTTC. The variable domain in full, completed from reference TRBV2 and TRBJ2-7, reads EPEVTQTPSHQVTQMGQEVILRCVPISNHLYFYWYRQILGQKVEFLVSFYNNEISEKSEIFDDQFSVERPDGSNFTLKIRSTKLEDSAMYFCASSNSLADYEQYFGPGTRLTVT.

The chain combines TRBV30 with TRBJ1-5, with TRBD1 as a possible D gene (5 bases). V was pared by 0 bases and J by 3 bases, with 9 bases between. The CDR3 runs 14 residues. CDR1 is GTSNPN, CDR2 SVGIG, per germline (reference sequence). The CDR3 sequence is CAWSVPGFNQPQHF. CDR3 bases: TGTGCCTGGAGTGTACCAGGGTTCAATCAGCCCCAGCATTTT. Using reference TRBV30 and TRBJ1-5 for the parts outside the CDR3, the full variable domain is SQTIHQWPATLVQPVGSPLSLECTVEGTSNPNLYWYRQAAGRGLQLLFYSVGIGQISSEVPQNLSASRPQDRQFILSSKKLLLSDSGFYLCAWSVPGFNQPQHFGDGTRLSIL.

This rearrangement joins TRBV27 to TRBJ1-4; tentative D call: TRBD1 (6 bases). The CDR3 spans 17 residues. CDR1 MNHEY and CDR2 SMNVEV come from the germline V gene (reference sequence). V was clipped by 5 bases and J by 8 bases, with 24 bases between them. The CDR3 sequence: CASSPTRPGDNREKLFF. In DNA form, the CDR3 reads TGTGCCAGCAGTCCAACTCGCCCCGGGGACAATAGAGAAAAACTGTTTTTT.

This chain joins TRBV5-4 and TRBJ2-7; perhaps TRBD2 as D (6 bases). The CDR3 runs to 12 residues. The V and J ends lost 2 bases and 7 bases respectively, with 10 bases between them. CDR1 is SGHNT and CDR2 is YYREEE in the germline V gene (reference sequence). CDR3 sequence (DNA): TGTGCCAGCAGCTTTGGAGGGAGTGAGCAGTACTTC. This gives the protein CASSFGGSEQYF.

This chain joins TRBV7-9 and TRBJ2-2; 7 bases map to TRBD1. The V and J ends lost 4 bases and 1 base, in that order; junction bases with no gene match: 9. Germline V lookup: CDR1 SEHNR, CDR2 FQNEAQ (reference sequence). This CDR3 spans 17 amino acids. The CDR3 region is CASSSPGQILNTGELFF. CDR3 coding DNA: TGTGCCAGCAGCTCCCCGGGACAGATTTTGAACACCGGGGAGCTGTTTTTT.

The chain combines TRBV14 with TRBJ2-7, with D tentatively TRBD2 (7 bases). Germline V lookup: CDR1 SGHDN, CDR2 FVKESK. Between the trimmed V and J ends, which lost 0 bases and 0 bases, there was a span of 24 bases. This CDR3 spans 20 amino acids. As DNA, the CDR3 is TGTGCCAGCAGCCAAGATAAGTTCATAGGGGGGGAGGTCCCCTCCTACGAGCAGTACTTC. This encodes CASSQDKFIGGEVPSYEQYF.

This clone came up a few times. CDR3 bases: TGTGCCAGCAGGGGGACAGGGGGCATCACTGAAGCTTTCTTT. Translated: CASRGTGGITEAFF. The J gene is TRBJ1-1, the V gene TRBV2, with 12 positions matching TRBD1. Germline V gene lookup returns CDR1 SNHLY and CDR2 FYNNEI. This CDR3 contains 14 residues. V dropped 6 bases and J dropped 4; count of bases not matched to a gene: 3. Using reference TRBV2 and TRBJ1-1 for the parts outside the CDR3, the full variable domain is EPEVTQTPSHQVTQMGQEVILRCVPISNHLYFYWYRQILGQKVEFLVSFYNNEISEKSEIFDDQFSVERPDGSNFTLKIRSTKLEDSAMYFCASRGTGGITEAFFGQGTRLTVV.

The rearrangement joins TRBV28 to TRBJ2-7; perhaps TRBD1 as D (7 bases). V was cut by 8 bases and J by 6 bases, with 17 bases left in between. In germline, CDR1 is MDHEN, CDR2 SYDVKM. The CDR3 has 13 residues. The CDR3 protein is CASGVAGGGEQYF. The CDR3 region has the DNA TGTGCCAGCGGGGTGGCAGGGGGAGGCGAGCAGTACTTC.

The V gene is TRBV30, the J gene TRBJ1-4; the D is unclear. This CDR3 is built from 14 residues. Germline lookup yields CDR1 GTSNPN and CDR2 SVGIG (reference sequence). The V end lost 5 bases, the J end lost 3 bases, and 13 bases lay between the germline ends. The CDR3 spells CAWGPADPNEKLFF. The CDR3 bases are TGTGCCTGGGGGCCAGCGGACCCTAATGAAAAACTGTTTTTT.

The rearrangement links TRBV18 to TRBJ1-2; D is possibly TRBD1 (5 bases). Trimming cost V 2 bases and J 1 base, with 11 bases left between them. The CDR3 has 15 amino acids. Germline V gene data show CDR1 as KGHSH and CDR2 as LQKENI. The CDR3 DNA sequence: TGTGCCAGCTCACCAGAGACAGAAGTTAACTATGGCTACACCTTC. This codes for CASSPETEVNYGYTF.

The rearrangement joins TRBV6-1 to TRBJ2-3, with TRBD2 matching over 10 bases. The germline V gene encodes CDR1 MNHNS and CDR2 SASEGT. The CDR3 spans 14 residues. With 2 bases clipped from V and 5 bases from J, the junction kept 1 base outside the gene matches. CDR3 coding DNA: TGTGCCAGCAGTGAACCTAGCGGGAGAGATACGCAGTATTTT. Its protein is CASSEPSGRDTQYF.

CDR3 coding DNA: TGTGCCAGCAGCCACCTAGCGGACTCCTACAATGAGCAGTTCTTC. Its translation is CASSHLADSYNEQFF. The chain carries TRBV7-9 and TRBJ2-1; 7 nucleotides line up with TRBD2. V trimming: 5 bases; J trimming: 0 bases; junction bases outside the gene matches: 4. The germline V gene encodes CDR1 SEHNR and CDR2 FQNEAQ (reference sequence). This CDR3 region has 15 residues.

The chain has TRBV9 and TRBJ2-3; D gene ambiguous. Germline CDR1 SGDLS, CDR2 YYNGEE. The CDR3 contains 15 residues. The germline V and J ends were trimmed by 0 bases and 1 base, with 9 bases remaining between them. The CDR3 region is CASSVVSSGTDTQYF. CDR3 sequence (DNA): TGTGCCAGCAGCGTAGTGTCCTCCGGCACAGATACGCAGTATTTT.

The chain combines TRBV27 with TRBJ1-2; 10 bases match TRBD1. After removal of 5 bases from V and 8 bases from J, the junction contained 11 bases not matched to a gene. The germline gives CDR1 MNHEY, CDR2 SMNVEV (reference sequence). CDR3 size: 15 residues. DNA of the CDR3: TGTGCCAGCAGTCGAGGGGGACAGGGGACAGAAGGCTACACCTTC. Its translation: CASSRGGQGTEGYTF.